The 22 T cell receptor beta chains below were found in one sample sequenced in a study of T cells in Graves' hyperthyroidism and ophthalmopathy. RNA transcripts were the template for amplifying TCR beta CDR3 regions. First-round RT-PCR of the TCR CDR3 relied on the HTBI primer set. TCRdb re-analysed the multiplex PCR reads in MiXCR, keeping a single row per CDR3 protein. Of around 200,000 distinct CDR3 sequences listed, over 15% were seen once; the top ten hold under 35%. The sequencing sample was made of blood. The receptors here all came from a woman aged 50 to 60 with Graves' hyperthyroidism.

This clonotype was counted at least ten times. J is TRBJ2-5 and V is TRBV13, with D tentatively TRBD1 (6 bases). CDR3 length: 15 residues. The V gene's germline CDR1 is PRHDT and CDR2 FYEKMQ (reference sequence). Trimming removed 2 bases at V and 4 bases at J, with 14 bases between. The CDR3 DNA follows: TGTGCCAGCAGCTTATCAGGGGCGGCGAGAGAGACCCAGTACTTC. This sequence encodes CASSLSGAARETQYF.

This clonotype has a count of ten or more. V is TRBV3-1 and J is TRBJ1-4, with D perhaps TRBD1 (5 bases). The CDR3 runs to 16 residues. Germline assignment: CDR1 LGHDT and CDR2 YNNKEL (reference sequence). Trimming left V 1 base short and J 5 bases short, with 14 bases between. The CDR3 DNA follows: TGTGCCAGCAGCCAAGGTGTAGGAGGGGCGAATGAAAAACTGTTTTTT. Its protein product is CASSQGVGGANEKLFF.

At least ten counts were recorded for this clonotype. The V gene is TRBV5-1, the J gene TRBJ2-7, with TRBD1 matching over 7 bases. The CDR3 contains 15 residues. J was trimmed by 1 base and V by 0 bases; bases with no gene match: 4. The germline V gene has CDR1 SGHRS and CDR2 YFSETQ. CDR3 DNA: TGCGCCAGCAGCTTGGGAGGGGGCAGGTCCTACGAGCAGTACTTC. It is translated as CASSLGGGRSYEQYF.

The rearrangement uses TRBV4-1 and TRBJ2-7; D may be TRBD2 (6 bases). This CDR3 has 13 amino acids. Germline V gene sequence: CDR1 MGHRA, CDR2 YSYEKL. Trimming took 5 bases from V and 3 from J, leaving 11 bases between them. CDR3 loop: CASSVYGGYEQYF. The CDR3 nucleotides read TGCGCCAGCAGCGTATACGGGGGCTACGAGCAGTACTTC.

This clonotype was counted at least ten times. The chain has TRBV11-1 and TRBJ1-6, with TRBD1 identical over 10 bases. CDR3 length equals 15 residues. V shed 5 bases, J shed 9 bases, and the junction held 7 bases outside the gene matches. The germline V gene has CDR1 SGHAT and CDR2 FQDESV (reference sequence). CDR3 coding DNA: TGTGCCAGCAGCGTCCGGACAGGGGGGTTTTCACCCCTCCACTTT. This translates into CASSVRTGGFSPLHF. Complete variable domain (other parts from reference TRBV11-1 and TRBJ1-6): EAEVAQSPRYKITEKSQAVAFWCDPISGHATLYWYRQILGQGPELLVQFQDESVVDDSQLPKDRFSAERLKGVDSTLKIQPAELGDSAMYLCASSVRTGGFSPLHFGNGTRLTVT.

Ten or more counts support this clonotype. The chain is built from TRBV12-3 or TRBV12-4 and TRBJ1-5; the match to TRBD1 covers 9 bases. The CDR3 has 16 amino acids. J was trimmed by 5 bases and V by 1 base; bases with no gene match: 6. DNA for the CDR3: TGTGCCAGCAGTTTAGTAGGGACAGGGTTCGATCAGCCCCAGCATTTT. Translation gives CASSLVGTGFDQPQHF.

There are a few counts of this clonotype. The chain carries TRBV5-6 and TRBJ1-1; D is possibly TRBD1 (6 bases). In germline, CDR1 is SGHDT, CDR2 YYEEEE. The germline V and J ends were trimmed by 3 bases and 5 bases, with 17 bases remaining between them. The CDR3 contains 15 residues. CDR3 sequence reads: CASSWWDIRGTEAFF. Here the CDR3 DNA reads TGTGCCAGCAGCTGGTGGGACATAAGAGGGACTGAAGCTTTCTTT.

This clonotype showed up many times. The J gene is TRBJ2-7, the V gene TRBV5-6; 7 bases fit TRBD1. The CDR3 is 16 residues long. Germline assignment: CDR1 SGHDT and CDR2 YYEEEE. Trimming at V came to 3 bases and at J to 0 bases, leaving 9 bases not matched to a gene. In DNA form, the CDR3 reads TGTGCCAGCAGCTCTCTAGACAGGGAGAGCTCCTACGAGCAGTACTTC. It is translated as CASSSLDRESSYEQYF.

The rearrangement uses TRBV27 and TRBJ2-5; D perhaps matches TRBD2 (6 bases). V lost 6 bases and J 2 bases, leaving 22 bases between the germline ends. Germline CDR1 and CDR2: MNHEY and SMNVEV (reference sequence). CDR3 length equals 17 residues. The CDR3 here is CASRDQGLGNPQETQYF. For the CDR3, the DNA is TGTGCCAGCAGGGATCAGGGACTCGGAAACCCACAAGAGACCCAGTACTTC.

In nucleotides, the CDR3 is TGTGCCAGCCGTCTGGACAGGGCCACTGAAGCTTTCTTT. Residues: CASRLDRATEAFF. V gene TRBV2 combines with J gene TRBJ1-1; TRBD1 matches at 8 bases. This CDR3 is built from 13 residues. Germline CDR1 reads SNHLY; CDR2 reads FYNNEI. Trimming cost V 8 bases and J 4 bases; bases outside gene matches: 6.

This clonotype was counted a few times. J is TRBJ2-3 and V is TRBV27; D possibly corresponds to TRBD2 (5 bases). With 4 bases removed from V and 2 bases from J, the gap between germline ends came to 10 bases. CDR1 MNHEY and CDR2 SMNVEV come from the germline V gene (reference sequence). CDR3 length: 14 amino acids. In DNA form, the CDR3 reads TGTGCCAGCAGTTCGGTCGGGGACACAGATACGCAGTATTTT. Amino acids: CASSSVGDTDTQYF.

In its sample, this clonotype was seen many times. The chain employs TRBV28 and TRBJ2-1; 9 bases are a match to TRBD1. This CDR3 region has 14 residues. The V gene's germline CDR1 is MDHEN and CDR2 SYDVKM. Trimming cost V 5 bases and J 9 bases; bases outside gene matches: 8. In DNA, the CDR3 is TGTGCCAGCAGTCCAGGGACAGGGCCTCCTGAGCAGTTCTTC. Its protein product is CASSPGTGPPEQFF.

At least ten counts were recorded for this clonotype. The chain recombines TRBV20-1 with TRBJ2-7; D gene unclear. Germline values: CDR1 DFQATT, CDR2 SNEGSKA (reference sequence). There are 11 residues in the CDR3. Trimming pared 6 bases from V and 0 bases from J, leaving 6 bases between. The DNA for the CDR3 is TGCAGTGCGGCCAGCTCCTACGAGCAGTACTTC. Amino acids: CSAASSYEQYF.

This clonotype has at least ten counts. The V gene is TRBV5-1, the J gene TRBJ2-7, with D perhaps TRBD1 (5 bases). CDR1 is SGHRS, CDR2 YFSETQ, per germline. V was trimmed by 2 bases and J by 1 base, leaving 13 bases between them. The CDR3 runs to 15 residues. The CDR3 protein is CASSFDQGYSYEQYF. CDR3 DNA sequence: TGCGCCAGCAGCTTTGACCAGGGATATTCCTACGAGCAGTACTTC.

This clonotype was seen at least ten times. The V and J genes are TRBV6-1 and TRBJ1-2, with a tentative D call TRBD1 (5 bases). Germline V gene lookup returns CDR1 MNHNS and CDR2 SASEGT. This CDR3 is 13 amino acids long. Between the trimmed V and J ends, which lost 6 bases and 7 bases, there was a span of 15 bases. CDR3: CASSDAGRSGYTF. The CDR3 nucleotides read TGTGCCAGCAGCGACGCAGGGCGGAGTGGCTACACCTTC.

The V gene is TRBV12-3 or TRBV12-4, the J gene TRBJ2-7; D may be TRBD2 (5 bases). Trimming cost V 3 bases and J 6 bases, with 12 bases left between them. This CDR3 is 13 amino acids long. The CDR3 is CASSFEGVSEQYF. CDR3 DNA sequence: TGTGCCAGCAGTTTTGAGGGAGTCAGCGAGCAGTACTTC.

V is TRBV12-5 and J is TRBJ2-3; unclear D gene. CDR1 and CDR2 from the germline V gene are LGHNT and FRNRAP. The CDR3 covers 14 residues. Trimming took 3 bases from V and 5 from J, leaving 12 bases between them. The CDR3 spells CASGLELLRDTQYF. The CDR3 region has the DNA TGTGCTAGTGGTTTAGAACTACTTCGAGATACGCAGTATTTT.

As for this clonotype: This may be a read error, as it is one base from a much larger clone. The DNA is omitted, as the CDR3 cannot be located on it reliably, and the CDR3 follows TCRdb's listing. The CDR3 region is CSGGTDYGCTF. The rearrangement uses TRBV29-1 and TRBJ1-2; the listed D gene, TRBD1, was not tested against the DNA. Germline CDR1 reads SQVTM; CDR2 reads ANQGSEA. The CDR3 spans 11 amino acids, including both terminal residues.

This clonotype was seen a few times. V and J are TRBV19 and TRBJ2-3, with TRBD1 as a possible D gene (5 bases). Germline CDR1 and CDR2: LNHDA and SQIVND (reference sequence). V shed 4 bases and J shed 6 bases, with 11 bases lying between them. CDR3 length: 13 amino acids. The CDR3 reads CASSTPGSDTQYF. The CDR3 DNA follows: TGTGCCAGTAGTACCCCAGGGTCCGATACGCAGTATTTT.

This clonotype was observed many times. The chain has TRBV6-2 or TRBV6-3 and TRBJ1-2; 9 bases fit TRBD1. V gave up 2 bases and J gave up 2 bases; unmatched junction bases: 3. The CDR3 contains 15 residues. CDR1 is MNHEY, CDR2 SVGEGT, per germline. The CDR3 protein is CASSYPTGGNYGYTF. CDR3 DNA: TGTGCCAGCAGTTACCCTACAGGGGGCAACTATGGCTACACCTTC.

The chain is built from TRBV20-1 and TRBJ1-6; 7 nucleotides agree with TRBD1. Germline assignment: CDR1 DFQATT and CDR2 SNEGSKA (reference sequence). The CDR3 totals 18 residues. The V and J ends lost 1 base and 4 bases, in that order; junction bases with no gene match: 13. CDR3 sequence reads: CSARAYIEQGNYNSPLHF. The CDR3 DNA reads TGCAGTGCTAGAGCGTACATAGAACAGGGGAATTATAATTCACCCCTCCACTTT.

This clonotype was seen ten or more times. Here the CDR3 reads CASSVGSGGAADTQYF. DNA of the CDR3: TGTGCCAGCAGCGTAGGGAGCGGGGGGGCCGCAGATACGCAGTATTTT. The V gene is TRBV9, the J gene TRBJ2-3, with TRBD2 identical over 10 bases. This CDR3 has 16 residues. Germline V gene lookup returns CDR1 SGDLS and CDR2 YYNGEE. V shed 0 bases and J 4 bases; nucleotides not matched to a gene: 5.